This record concerns one T cell receptor beta chain sequence. Its antigen is currently unknown. The ends were cut back, 1 base at V and 3 bases at J, with 5 bases in the middle. Per the germline V gene, CDR1 is SQVTM and CDR2 is ANQGSEA. The CDR3 consists of 12 residues. The data belong to a study of OX40 agonist ivuxolimab in advanced cancers. Produced via immunoSEQ multiplex PCR; TCRdb's table is partial and in-frame only. This table has 25,000 to 35,000 clones, 70% to 85% appearing once. Study results and limitations: CD4+ T cells averaged fewer expanded clones than CD8+ T cells. Antigen targets of the expanded peripheral T cells went undetermined.

The TCR originated in an adult with an advanced solid tumor such as melanoma, head and neck, liver or kidney cancer. This specimen consisted of CD4+ or CD8+ T cells sorted from blood, obtained in a trial of the OX40 agonist ivuxolimab. The gene calls are TRBV29-1 and TRBJ2-3; D call uncertain. The CDR3 protein is CSVEGETDTQYF. In nucleotides, the CDR3 is TGCAGCGTTGAAGGGGAAACAGATACGCAGTATTTT.